This TCR beta chain is from a study of blood T cell repertoires in COVID-19. The germline V gene encodes CDR1 MDHEN and CDR2 SYDVKM. Losses at the gene ends were 3 bases for V and 1 base for J; bases not matched to a gene: 8. CDR3 length: 16 residues. Data came from immunoSEQ multiplex PCR; TCRdb stores just in-frame clones and leaves some out. Of under 200,000 clones listed, approximately 90% are singletons. The sample taken for sequencing was peripheral blood. The chain combines TRBV28 with TRBJ1-1, with 7 positions matching TRBD1. This receptor was taken from a man between 50 and 59 years old with acute or convalescent COVID-19. Written as DNA, the CDR3 is TGTGCCAGCAGTTTTGGCTACAGGGGCGGGAACACTGAAGCTTTCTTT. Amino acid sequence: CASSFGYRGGNTEAFF.